Sequencing of this T cell receptor (beta chain) was carried out in a study of cytomegalovirus exposure and HLA in healthy donors (dated by TCRdb to 2017 to 2019). Context from the whole study: An earlier analysis of several hundred of the donors reported roughly 300 Gb of sequence data and roughly 110 million unique TCR beta sequences from some 180 million T cells. An earlier analysis of about 620 of the donors applied high-throughput TCR beta sequencing to assess whether each TCR beta V gene segment acted as functional or pseudogenic. Besides the first cohort of roughly 700 subjects, a separate validation cohort made up of over 95 different subjects was used. Of the roughly 400 genotyped donors, approximately 83% fell in the genetic ancestry cluster associated with self-reported Caucasian donors. The study profiled the T cell repertoires of 500 to 800 subjects by immunosequencing and related them to cytomegalovirus serostatus. Among some 400 genotyped donors of the cohort, an average of around 240,000 unique TCR beta nucleotide sequences was sequenced per donor, of which about 18% were non-productive. The number of donors typed differed by locus, with roughly 620-640 for A, B, C, DRB1 and DQB1, around 500 for DQA1, 600 to 610 for DPA1, and 450 to 480 for DPB1. Rather than using new phenotypic data, the later analysis identified candidate immune exposures from TCR beta sequences and from how often those sequences occurred across donors. The study aimed to test whether signatures of past pathogen exposure could be identified by cataloging public T cell receptors. A later analysis re-analyzed previously published TCR beta repertoires from roughly 600 donors and added high-resolution HLA genotyping to study TCR occurrence patterns. Roughly 310 gigabases of sequencing data and around 87 million unique TCR sequences were included in an early release covering several hundred HLA-typed donors. Five DR-DQ haplotypes were handled as single units for association and clustering, since linkage in the cohort was strong. To predict cytomegalovirus infection status, the study combined high-throughput TCR immunosequencing, statistical association of individual TCRs with disease status, and machine learning. Genome-wide SNP genotypes for about 60% of the roughly 670 donors were used in a later genetic analysis, which treated that subset as a discovery cohort. Every repertoire in the discovery cohort had been generated on one and the same sequencing platform. HLA typing included class I and class II loci at four-digit resolution. Donor age, sex, ethnicity and CMV serostatus were compiled alongside the repertoire data.

Library preparation was by the immunoSEQ multiplex PCR assay. A mixture of 60 forward primers for TCR Vbeta segments and 13 reverse primers for TCR Jbeta segments was used in the multiplex PCR. The CDR3 region of rearranged TCR beta genes was amplified from genomic DNA by a multiplex PCR assay. Amplified TCR beta libraries were sequenced as 87-base-pair reads on the Illumina HiSeq System. The source study handled its data this way. A later analysis counted tens of millions of unique TCR beta chains across the 550 to 800 repertoires, and 10 million to 11 million of these chains were shared by at least two donors. To remove PCR and sequencing errors, raw reads were error-corrected and collapsed into unique sequences using a nearest-neighbor algorithm that merged closely related sequences. Alignment of CDR3 sequences to IMGT reference sequences was used to assign V, D and J gene segments. For a sequence to be retained, a match of at least six nucleotides to both a V gene segment and a J gene segment was required. Rearrangements were classified as productive when the CDR3 lacked stop codons and remained in frame with V and J, and all other rearrangements were classified as non-productive. CDR3 was defined according to IMGT convention as the region running from the second conserved V-encoded cysteine to the conserved J-encoded phenylalanine. The earlier analysis of 500 to 600 of the donors excluded sequences that lacked an unambiguous match to a single V gene segment. An earlier analysis of over 450 of the donors classified V segments as functional when productive rearrangements were above 56.7% and as segregating when the standard deviation between donors was above 5%. A statistical classification framework was built for diagnosing cytomegalovirus status from the catalog of TCR beta chain sequences. V and J gene assignment, in a later analysis, came from comparing TCR nucleotide sequences with IMGT/GENE-DB human TR gene sequences. A later analysis assigned CDR3 sequences and most-parsimonious VDJ recombination scenarios with the TCRdist pipeline. A later analysis defined each TCR beta chain by its CDR3 amino acid sequence plus V-gene family, and excluded reads lacking a unique V-gene family. To address suspected cross-contamination and a sequencing artifact, a later analysis removed several hundred highly shared, low-generation-probability nucleotide sequences. In a later analysis, a clonal expansion index for each public chain was calculated from normalized within-repertoire ranks of inferred template counts. A later analysis computed generation probabilities with a VDJ recombination model fitted to out-of-frame rearrangements, and checked the results against IGoR. In a later analysis, hypergeometric tests were used to score TCR-TCR, TCR-HLA and TCR-CMV co-occurrence, with a repertoire-size bias correction applied to TCR pairs. False discovery rates were estimated in a later analysis by permuting HLA or CMV assignments 20 times. In a later analysis, co-occurring TCRs were grouped using DBSCAN, and TCRdist sequence similarity was added for clustering within HLA-allele-positive subsets. Repertoires with fewer than 30,000 or more than 120,000 public chains, plus five repertoires with anomalous nucleotide sharing, were excluded from co-occurrence clustering. TCRdb provides this immuneACCESS table in a form limited to in-frame rearrangements. Some clones are lacking; in checked studies, under half of them reflect an unresolved V gene, and why the rest are absent is not known. That table gives V, J and clone size, and the DNA gave D and trimming. A total of approximately 88,000 clones appear in this sample, 60% to 85% of them only once. The ten largest make up under 7% of the sample.

Study-wide findings and limitations: Across donors, most TCR sequences were observed very rarely, whereas some public TCRs were present in many individuals. The authors suggested that the approach could potentially be extended to other disease states and immunological phenotypes. Linkage disequilibrium might explain the correlated functional status among segregating V segments, but an unknown experimental factor could not be ruled out. A later genetic analysis reported fewer N-insertions in productive TCRs among donors in an Asian-associated ancestry cluster than the roughly 690-donor mean. In a later analysis, HLA-associated TCR beta chains showed more clonal expansion and lower generation probabilities than non-associated chains that were equally common. When HLA alleles, especially DR and DQ, strongly co-occurred, attributing TCR associations to individual alleles was difficult. Only TCR beta chains were sequenced in this cohort, and the absence of alpha or paired-chain data limited detectable features. The 87-base-pair reads could not distinguish some IMGT-functional V segments, including TRBV6-2 and TRBV6-3, so those segments were excluded. Because HLA typing was unavailable for some donors at each locus, only the typed subset was used in association tests. A group of highly shared sequence variants was considered likely to be a technical artifact of the sequencing pipeline. In a later analysis, TCR association rates were found to vary across HLA loci, with the most associated TCRs seen for DRB1 alleles and the fewest for HLA-C alleles. The classifier was reported to diagnose cytomegalovirus status with high specificity and sensitivity in both the original cohort and the validation cohort. In a later analysis, most CMV-associated TCR beta chains were found to appear HLA-restricted, with HLA associations seemingly driven largely by CMV exposure. A further reported finding was that TCR beta sequences accurately predicted the HLA-A and HLA-B alleles for most subjects in the first cohort. The study listed 164 TCR beta chains as associated with cytomegalovirus. In an earlier analysis of about 600 of the donors, most TCR beta V segments appeared in productive rearrangements about 87% or about 30% of the time, broadly matching IMGT annotations. CMV serostatus was the only immune exposure information available for the cohort. In vitro tests confirmed that a few of the cytomegalovirus-associated TCR beta chains recognize cytomegalovirus antigens. Presence/absence analyses assumed roughly uniform sequencing depth across donors, an assumption that may not hold. At a false discovery rate of 0.05, a later analysis linked 16,000 or so TCR beta sequences to specific HLA alleles. In a later analysis, several top co-occurrence clusters were reported to appear linked to parvovirus B19, influenza, CMV and Epstein-Barr virus. V-gene and J-gene trimming of TCR beta chains was associated with a missense DCLRE1C variant in a later genetic analysis, and the association was replicated in an independent cohort. About 17 rarely observed V segments, including chromosome 9 orphons, were excluded from the earlier analysis of approximately 600 of the donors because counts were too low.

Inclusive of the bounding cysteine and phenylalanine, the CDR3 is 13 residues long. The only DNA kept is the CDR3, 39 bases in frame from the first base. After removal of 6 bases from V and 6 bases from J, the junction retains 3 bases not matched to a gene. For CDR1 and CDR2, the germline V gene lists SNHLY and FYNNEI. The cohort was made up of 500 to 850 healthy bone marrow donors. All cohort members were sampled while nominally healthy, although unrecorded immune exposures were likely present. The donor was CMV seropositive and belonged to the group of 250 to 300 seropositive cohort members. A peripheral blood sample was collected from each donor, and TCR beta sequencing was performed on peripheral blood mononuclear cells. The Qiagen DNeasy Blood Extraction Kit was used to extract genomic DNA from the blood cell samples. Regarding this clone: Its antigen is unknown. Base qualities are missing; no much larger clone stands one base away.

The clonotype comes from a man aged 18-30 years in good health and CMV-seropositive. The chain is assembled from TRBV2 and TRBJ2-1; TRBD1 fits 9 bases in the junction. The sample consisted of PBMCs. At the DNA level, the sequence is TGTGCCAGCAGCGGACAGGGGTTCAATGAGCAGTTCTTC. The resulting protein is CASSGQGFNEQFF.